One sample yielded the 10 T cell receptor beta chains listed below, sequenced in a study of blood T cell repertoires in COVID-19. The protocol was immunoSEQ multiplex PCR, while the TCRdb copy is restricted to in-frame clones and leaves out a portion. The profile shows roughly 100,000 clones, 70% to 90% of them singletons. Sequenced: peripheral blood. All receptors derive from a human donor in a cohort sampled during active COVID-19.

The rearrangement uses TRBV19 and TRBJ2-3; TRBD1 matches 8 bases. Germline CDR1 is LNHDA and CDR2 is SQIVND (reference sequence). Germline trimming cut 3 bases from V and 1 base from J; bases unmatched to any gene: 6. The CDR3 totals 16 residues. CDR3 sequence (DNA): TGTGCCAGTAGTATTAGGACAGGGTTCGGCACAGATACGCAGTATTTT. It specifies CASSIRTGFGTDTQYF.

CDR3 in DNA: TGCGCCAGCAGCCAAGGGGACAGGGGTGATACGCAGTATTTT. Translating it yields CASSQGDRGDTQYF. J is TRBJ2-3 and V is TRBV4-3; TRBD1 matches at 10 bases. V lost 1 base to trimming and J lost 6 bases; unmatched junction nucleotides: 1. The germline V gene encodes CDR1 LGHNA and CDR2 YSLEER. The CDR3 is 14 amino acids.

The count of this clone is one. This chain uses TRBV19 with TRBJ1-2; TRBD1 agrees at 11 bases. This CDR3 is 18 amino acids long. CDR1 LNHDA and CDR2 SQIVND come from the germline V gene (reference sequence). The V segment lost 3 bases and the J segment 4 bases; nucleotides outside the gene matches: 13. In DNA, the CDR3 is TGTGCCAGTAGTATCGACCGGCGACCCGGGACAGGGGGCTATGGCTACACCTTC. This gives the protein CASSIDRRPGTGGYGYTF.

The rearrangement joins TRBV4-3 to TRBJ1-2, with TRBD1 identical over 9 bases. With V trimmed by 3 bases and J by 6 bases, 8 bases remained unmatched. The CDR3 runs to 15 residues. The germline CDR1 and CDR2 sequences are LGHNA and YSLEER. CDR3 DNA: TGCGCCAGCAGCCAGGATTTCACAGGGGGCAATGGCTACACCTTC. Protein product: CASSQDFTGGNGYTF.

J is TRBJ1-1 and V is TRBV14; D gene unclear. From germline, CDR1 is SGHDN and CDR2 FVKESK. The CDR3 consists of 12 residues. V was shortened by 1 base and J by 11 bases, with 11 bases between the two germline ends. DNA of the CDR3: TGTGCCAGCAGCCAAGCGAGGACTGTGGCTTTCTTT. It specifies CASSQARTVAFF.

CDR3 sequence reads: CATDTNQPQHF. CDR3 DNA: TGTGCCACCGATACAAATCAGCCCCAGCATTTT. This sequence joins TRBV28 and TRBJ1-5; unclear D gene. The V end was cut by 10 bases, the J end by 4 bases, with 8 bases between. This CDR3 has 11 amino acids. Germline CDR1 MDHEN, CDR2 SYDVKM.

As DNA, the CDR3 is TGTGCCAGCAGTCAGACTAGCGGGGGGGTAGCGAACACCGGGGAGCTGTTTTTT. It specifies CASSQTSGGVANTGELFF. J is TRBJ2-2 and V is TRBV6-6, with 14 nucleotides matching TRBD2. The V segment lost 5 bases and the J segment 0 bases; nucleotides outside the gene matches: 5. Per the germline V gene, CDR1 is MNHNY and CDR2 is SVGAGI (reference sequence). CDR3 length equals 18 residues.

The chain employs TRBV2 and TRBJ2-2; 7 bases fit TRBD2. The trim removed 2 bases at V and 5 bases at J, leaving 8 bases unmatched. The germline V gene has CDR1 SNHLY and CDR2 FYNNEI. This CDR3 has 16 amino acids. The CDR3 is CASSETRRGWTGELFF. CDR3 bases: TGTGCCAGCAGTGAAACAAGGCGGGGGTGGACCGGGGAGCTGTTTTTT.

A few counts support this clone. The rearrangement joins TRBV28 to TRBJ2-3; D is unresolved. This CDR3 comprises 16 residues. V lost 3 bases to trimming and J lost 9 bases, with 22 bases between them. The V gene's germline CDR1 is MDHEN and CDR2 SYDVKM. In DNA form, the CDR3 reads TGTGCCAGCAGTTTCCGGGTTACGTATCAAACCTCAACGCAGTATTTT. Its protein product is CASSFRVTYQTSTQYF.

This rearrangement joins TRBV3-1 (or the pseudogene TRBV3-2) to TRBJ1-2, with no clear D. The germline V and J ends were trimmed by 1 base and 8 bases, with 8 bases remaining between them. CDR3 length: 12 amino acids. Germline V CDR1 and CDR2: LGHDT, YNNKEL (reference sequence). The CDR3 spells CASSQGAWGYTF. The CDR3 region has the DNA TGTGCCAGCAGCCAAGGGGCTTGGGGCTACACCTTC.